Below are 31 T cell receptor beta chains sequenced from a single sample in a study of vaccination and CD4 T cells after COVID-19 (dated by TCRdb to about 2022). Library creation used PCR. Sequencing used an Illumina iSeq 100. TCR sequencing of DNA from cultured CD4+ T cells used the Oncomine TCR Beta short-read assay at the Johns Hopkins FTIC core. TCRdb's own reprocessing of the public reads used fastp at Q25 and MiXCR and kept productive beta chains. Rows with one shared CDR3 protein collapse into an entry with the most common genes and DNA. The sample has 9,000 to 15,000 distinct CDR3 sequences on record, about 56% of them singletons. Of the sample, 15% falls within the top ten clones. Sample treatment or condition, as interpreted from the label and publication: roughly nine-day PBMC culture with coronavirus spike peptide pools or control peptides (ViraFEST assay). Antigens for these TCRs are unknown.

The sequencing sample was made of CD4+ T cells from blood, cultured in vitro. The origin of the receptors is a human donor who had recovered from COVID-19.

DNA for the CDR3: TGTGCCAGCTCACCACAAAAGACCGTGGGGGCTCATGGCTACACCTTC. Its translation is CASSPQKTVGAHGYTF. The genes are TRBV18 and TRBJ1-2; TRBD1 is a possible D gene (6 bases). V lost 1 base and J lost 6, with 18 bases in between. Per germline, CDR1 KGHSH and CDR2 LQKENI. The CDR3 has 16 amino acids.

The chain couples TRBV7-3 to TRBJ2-3; a possible D gene is TRBD2 (7 bases). V was clipped by 4 bases and J by 6 bases, with 17 bases between them. The V gene's germline CDR1 is SGHTA and CDR2 FQGTGA. This CDR3 has 15 amino acids. The CDR3 protein is CASSSTGLADDTQYF. CDR3 bases: TGTGCCAGCAGCTCCACAGGGCTAGCGGACGATACGCAGTATTTT.

This clonotype was detected only a few times. This chain uses TRBV20-1 with TRBJ1-1; D is uncertain. Deletions cut 5 bases from V and 6 bases from J, with 10 bases between. CDR1 and CDR2 (germline): DFQATT, SNEGSKA (reference sequence). This CDR3 region has 11 residues. DNA of the CDR3: TGCAGTGCTCGACGCCGCCCTGAAGCTTTCTTT. Encoded protein: CSARRRPEAFF.

The V gene is TRBV18, the J gene TRBJ1-2; D not certain. With 2 bases removed from V and 7 bases from J, the gap between germline ends came to 17 bases. Germline V CDR1 and CDR2: KGHSH, LQKENI. The CDR3 length is 15 residues. The CDR3 DNA sequence: TGTGCCAGCTCACCAGCGGAGGGAATAAGCACTGGCTACACCTTC. Residues: CASSPAEGISTGYTF.

This clonotype was detected only a few times. The rearrangement uses TRBV7-8 and TRBJ2-1; no clear D. Germline V gene data show CDR1 as SGHVS and CDR2 as FQNEAQ. V was cut by 0 bases and J by 5 bases, with 8 bases left in between. The CDR3 loop spans 14 amino acids. The CDR3 sequence is CASSLAVSHNEQFF. The CDR3 DNA reads as TGTGCCAGCAGCTTAGCGGTCAGCCACAATGAGCAGTTCTTC.

The chain is built from TRBV21-1 and TRBJ2-1; the D call of TRBD2 is as the table states it, not checked on the DNA. TRBV21-1 represents a pseudogene. The CDR3 loop spans 16 amino acids. CDR3 in DNA: TGTGCCAGCAGATCCATAGGACCGCTGACCGAGCTGGAGCAGTTCTTC. Protein: CASRSIGPLTELEQFF.

This clonotype turned up a few times. The V and J genes are TRBV10-1 and TRBJ2-3; TRBD2 matches 11 bases. The V and J ends lost 2 bases and 7 bases, in that order; junction bases with no gene match: 5. From germline, CDR1 is WNHNN and CDR2 SYGVQD (reference sequence). This CDR3 spans 15 amino acids. The CDR3 nucleotides read TGCGCCAGCAGTGAGGTAGCGGGAGGGCCTTATACGCAGTATTTT. Translated: CASSEVAGGPYTQYF.

CDR3 coding DNA: TGCAGTGCTTACAGGGGGACGGAGACCCAGTACTTC. It specifies CSAYRGTETQYF. The chain uses TRBV20-1 and TRBJ2-5, with 8 bases fitting TRBD1. With 5 bases clipped from V and 5 bases from J, the junction kept 4 bases outside the gene matches. Germline V gives CDR1 DFQATT, CDR2 SNEGSKA (reference sequence). The CDR3 sequence is 12 residues long.

V and J are TRBV20-1 and TRBJ1-4, with a weak D call TRBD1 (5 bases). CDR3 size: 14 residues. The V end lost 6 bases, the J end lost 3 bases, and 14 bases lay between the germline ends. In germline, CDR1 is DFQATT, CDR2 SNEGSKA (reference sequence). CDR3 amino acids: CSAQGGGANEKLFF. Written as DNA, the CDR3 is TGCAGTGCCCAGGGTGGGGGAGCTAATGAAAAACTGTTTTTT.

The chain uses TRBV15 and TRBJ2-6; perhaps TRBD1 as D (6 bases). Germline CDR1 reads LNHNV; CDR2 reads YYDKDF (reference sequence). Trimming shortened V by 8 bases and J by 1 base, and 15 bases separated the two germline ends. This CDR3 spans 16 amino acids. CDR3 amino acids: CATGQGLSSGANVLTF. The CDR3 region has the DNA TGTGCCACCGGTCAGGGGTTAAGTTCTGGGGCCAACGTCCTGACTTTC. The full variable domain, with the rest looked up from reference TRBV15 and TRBJ2-6, is DAMVIQNPRYQVTQFGKPVTLSCSQTLNHNVMYWYQQKSSQAPKLLFHYYDKDFNNEADTPDNFQSRRPNTSFCFLDIRSPGLGDTAMYLCATGQGLSSGANVLTFGAGSRLTVL.

The rearrangement joins TRBV6-2 or TRBV6-3 to TRBJ1-5; D not resolved. Germline V CDR1 and CDR2: MNHEY, SVGEGT. V lost 8 bases and J lost 6, with 11 bases in between. The CDR3 is 12 amino acids. In DNA form, the CDR3 reads TGTGCCAGCGGCGACATAAGTCAGCCCCAGCATTTT. It is translated as CASGDISQPQHF.

This chain joins TRBV12-5 and TRBJ2-5; D remains unclear. Germline loops: CDR1 LGHNT, CDR2 FRNRAP. The CDR3 is 11 amino acids. V was pared by 7 bases and J by 2 bases, with 5 bases between. The CDR3 DNA is TGTGCTAGTGCAAAACAAGAGACCCAGTACTTC. Protein: CASAKQETQYF.

V and J are TRBV5-1 and TRBJ1-1; the match to TRBD1 covers 8 bases. The germline V gene has CDR1 SGHRS and CDR2 YFSETQ. CDR3 length: 13 amino acids. Losses at the gene ends were 9 bases for V and 5 bases for J; bases not matched to a gene: 9. As DNA, the CDR3 is TGCGCCACCCGGACAGGGAGGGGTACTGAAGCTTTCTTT. Its translation: CATRTGRGTEAFF.

This clonotype appeared a single time. V is TRBV29-1 and J is TRBJ2-5; possibly TRBD2 for D (5 bases). The CDR3 is 14 residues long. The germline CDR1 and CDR2 sequences are SQVTM and ANQGSEA. The CDR3 here is CSAHGNSYQETQYF. CDR3 DNA: TGCAGTGCCCACGGGAACTCTTACCAAGAGACCCAGTACTTC.

The V gene is TRBV27, the J gene TRBJ2-1; weak D call: TRBD2 (6 bases). Looked up from germline, CDR1 is MNHEY and CDR2 is SMNVEV (reference sequence). The V end was cut by 6 bases, the J end by 5 bases, with 14 bases between. The length of the CDR3 is 14 residues. CDR3 protein: CASRPGTVHNEQFF. As DNA, the CDR3 is TGTGCCAGCAGACCCGGGACTGTACACAATGAGCAGTTCTTC.

This clonotype showed up just a few times. This rearrangement joins TRBV5-5 to TRBJ2-5; D not resolved. Germline V gene data show CDR1 as SGHKS and CDR2 as YYEKEE (reference sequence). This CDR3 region has 14 residues. Trimming pared 4 bases from V and 4 bases from J, leaving 14 bases between. The CDR3 sequence: CASSPNTVRETQYF. CDR3 bases: TGTGCCAGCAGCCCGAACACCGTCCGAGAGACCCAGTACTTC.

V gene TRBV6-1 combines with J gene TRBJ2-3, with D unclear. Germline CDR1 reads MNHNS; CDR2 reads SASEGT. Trimming took 7 bases from V and 8 from J, leaving 13 bases between them. This CDR3 has 12 residues. The CDR3 DNA is TGTGCCAGCACCGACGGCATAGCTACGCAGTATTTT. It is translated as CASTDGIATQYF.

V and J are TRBV9 and TRBJ2-3; 10 positions agree with TRBD2. The J segment lost 5 bases and the V segment lost 3 bases, leaving 3 bases of the junction unmatched. Germline V lookup: CDR1 SGDLS, CDR2 YYNGEE. There are 14 residues in the CDR3. Here the CDR3 DNA reads TGTGCCAGCAGCGGCGGGACTAGCGTAGATACGCAGTATTTT. Translated: CASSGGTSVDTQYF.

This chain joins TRBV11-1 and TRBJ2-7; TRBD2 aligns across 10 bases. Germline V gene sequence: CDR1 SGHAT, CDR2 FQDESV (reference sequence). The length of the CDR3 is 17 residues. Trimming at V came to 4 bases and at J to 3 bases, leaving 12 bases not matched to a gene. CDR3 DNA: TGTGCCAGCAGCTCAACCCGGTGGCTAGCGGGGGTCTACGAGCAGTACTTC. Translation gives CASSSTRWLAGVYEQYF.

The chain recombines TRBV6-1 with TRBJ2-1; 11 bases fit TRBD2. Germline V gene lookup returns CDR1 MNHNS and CDR2 SASEGT. The CDR3 has 20 residues. V lost 5 bases, J lost 2 bases, and 17 bases stayed unmatched. For the CDR3, the DNA is TGTGCCAGCAGTCACCAAAGGACTGAACGGGGACTAGCGGCCTACAATGAGCAGTTCTTC. This gives the protein CASSHQRTERGLAAYNEQFF.

The V call is TRBV10-3, the J call TRBJ1-5; 9 bases are shared with TRBD1. The CDR3 covers 15 residues. V dropped 4 bases and J dropped 0; count of bases not matched to a gene: 1. Germline lookup yields CDR1 ENHRY and CDR2 SYGVKD. CDR3 nucleotides: TGTGCCATCAGTGTGGACAGGGGTAGCAATCAGCCCCAGCATTTT. This codes for CAISVDRGSNQPQHF.

V and J are TRBV7-2 and TRBJ1-1, with D uncertain. Germline loops: CDR1 SGHTA, CDR2 FQGNSA. Trimming stripped 1 base from V and 2 bases from J, with 11 bases between. The CDR3 contains 15 residues. The CDR3 sequence: CASSLVSGSNTEAFF. CDR3 nucleotides: TGTGCCAGCAGCTTAGTGTCGGGCAGCAACACTGAAGCTTTCTTT.

V is TRBV27 and J is TRBJ2-7, with a weak D call TRBD1 (6 bases). Germline lookup yields CDR1 MNHEY and CDR2 SMNVEV (reference sequence). The CDR3 length is 14 residues. V lost 4 bases to trimming and J lost 3 bases, with 13 bases between them. CDR3 DNA: TGTGCCAGCAGTTCTGGGACAAGGCGCTACGAGCAGTACTTC. Encoded protein: CASSSGTRRYEQYF.

This clonotype has a handful of counts. The chain couples TRBV2 to TRBJ1-5; the D is unclear. The germline V and J ends were trimmed by 4 bases and 6 bases, with 28 bases remaining between them. The CDR3 has 19 amino acids. Per the germline V gene, CDR1 is SNHLY and CDR2 is FYNNEI. CDR3 residues: CASSGSRPPVVRRGQPQHF. The CDR3 nucleotides read TGTGCCAGCAGTGGATCCCGACCGCCGGTGGTCCGACGTGGTCAGCCCCAGCATTTT.

This clonotype was seen only a few times. The chain recombines TRBV19 with TRBJ1-6, with D tentatively TRBD1 (6 bases). V was cut by 4 bases and J by 3 bases, with 16 bases left in between. The CDR3 covers 17 residues. Germline V CDR1 and CDR2: LNHDA, SQIVND (reference sequence). The DNA for the CDR3 is TGTGCCAGTAGTAGGACAAGACAGGACAACTATAATTCACCCCTCCACTTT. Residues: CASSRTRQDNYNSPLHF. The full variable domain, with the rest looked up from reference TRBV19 and TRBJ1-6, is DGGITQSPKYLFRKEGQNVTLSCEQNLNHDAMYWYRQDPGQGLRLIYYSQIVNDFQKGDIAEGYSVSREKKESFPLTVTSAQKNPTAFYLCASSRTRQDNYNSPLHFGNGTRLTVT.

The chain has TRBV6-1 and TRBJ2-3, with D tentatively TRBD2 (6 bases). V was pared by 6 bases and J by 3 bases, with 10 bases between. In germline, CDR1 is MNHNS, CDR2 SASEGT. The CDR3 extends over 13 amino acids. The CDR3 DNA is TGTGCCAGCAGGGAACTAGCTACAGATACGCAGTATTTT. It is translated as CASRELATDTQYF.

This clonotype was found a few times. J is TRBJ1-5 and V is TRBV6-1; tentative D call: TRBD1 (6 bases). Trimming stripped 3 bases from V and 3 bases from J, with 12 bases between. This CDR3 has 15 amino acids. Germline V gives CDR1 MNHNS, CDR2 SASEGT. CDR3 nucleotides: TGTGCCAGCAGTGATCGACAGGTTAACAATCAGCCCCAGCATTTT. The encoded protein is CASSDRQVNNQPQHF.

The chain carries TRBV6-1 and TRBJ2-1, with TRBD2 matching over 13 bases. V was clipped by 4 bases and J by 10 bases; unmatched bases: 4. The germline V gene encodes CDR1 MNHNS and CDR2 SASEGT. This CDR3 has 14 amino acids. The CDR3: CASSGLAGGSEQFF. CDR3 bases: TGTGCCAGCAGTGGACTAGCGGGAGGTAGCGAGCAGTTCTTC.

This CDR3 is CASSYAANQPQHF. The CDR3 region has the DNA TGTGCCAGCAGTTACGCGGCAAATCAGCCCCAGCATTTT. This chain links TRBV6-5 with TRBJ1-5; D unclear. CDR3 size: 13 residues. V was shortened by 2 bases and J by 4 bases, with 6 bases between the two germline ends. Germline V gene data show CDR1 as MNHEY and CDR2 as SVGAGI.

This clonotype was found a few times. As DNA, the CDR3 is TGCGCCAGCAGCTTGGCGGGACGACAAGAGACCCAGTACTTC. This codes for CASSLAGRQETQYF. The chain joins TRBV5-1 to TRBJ2-5; D may correspond to TRBD1 or TRBD2 (5 bases each). Germline assignment: CDR1 SGHRS and CDR2 YFSETQ. V lost 0 bases and J lost 2, with 8 bases in between. The CDR3 covers 14 residues.

V is TRBV20-1 and J is TRBJ2-1; weak D call: TRBD2 (5 bases). There are 14 residues in the CDR3. Germline-derived CDR1 and CDR2 are DFQATT and SNEGSKA (reference sequence). The ends were cut back, 6 bases at V and 5 bases at J, with 17 bases in the middle. The CDR3 loop reads CSAAGGRFHNEQFF. The CDR3 DNA sequence: TGCAGTGCCGCGGGTGGGAGATTCCACAATGAGCAGTTCTTC.